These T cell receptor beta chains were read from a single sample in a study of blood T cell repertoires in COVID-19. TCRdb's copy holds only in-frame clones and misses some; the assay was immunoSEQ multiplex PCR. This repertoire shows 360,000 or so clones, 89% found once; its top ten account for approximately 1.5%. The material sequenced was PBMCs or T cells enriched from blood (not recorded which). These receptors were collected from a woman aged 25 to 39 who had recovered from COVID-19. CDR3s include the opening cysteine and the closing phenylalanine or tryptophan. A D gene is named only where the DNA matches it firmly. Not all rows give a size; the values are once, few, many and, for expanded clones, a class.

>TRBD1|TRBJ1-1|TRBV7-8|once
TGTGCCAGCAGGAAAACCGCGTACCGGGACAGGAGGAACACTGAAGCTTTCTTT
CASRKTAYRDRRNTEAFF
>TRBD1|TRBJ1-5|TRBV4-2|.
TGTGCCAGCAGCCAAGATTTAAGGACAGGCCTTTATAGCAATCAGCCCCAGCATTTT
CASSQDLRTGLYSNQPQHF
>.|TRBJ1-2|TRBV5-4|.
TGTGCCAGCAGCTTGTTAGACAGCCCATACTATGGCTACACCTTC
CASSLLDSPYYGYTF
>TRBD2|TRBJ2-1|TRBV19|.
TGTGCCAGTAGTATATTGGCGGGGGATTTGTTGTTCGATGAGCAGTTCTTC
CASSILAGDLLFDEQFF
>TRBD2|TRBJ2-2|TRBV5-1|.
TGCGCCAGCAGCCTAGGACTAGCGGACAGTACCGGGGAGCTGTTTTTT
CASSLGLADSTGELFF
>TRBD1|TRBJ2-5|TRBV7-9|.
TGTGCCAGCAGTTCTAGGGACAGGGGAGCAGAGACCCAGTACTTC
CASSSRDRGAETQYF
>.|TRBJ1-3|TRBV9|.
TGTGCCAGCAGCGTATCGTTTGAGGGCCTGGGCTCTGGAAACACCATATATTTT
CASSVSFEGLGSGNTIYF
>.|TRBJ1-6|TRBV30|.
TGTGCCTGGAGTGGTCACCAGAATTCACCCCTCCACTTT
CAWSGHQNSPLHF
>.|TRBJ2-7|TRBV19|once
TGTGCCAGTAGTATAGACGCGGGGTACGAGCAGTACTTC
CASSIDAGYEQYF
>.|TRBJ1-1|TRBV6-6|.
TGTGCCAGCAGTTATATCGATCGCGCTGAAGCTTTCTTT
CASSYIDRAEAFF
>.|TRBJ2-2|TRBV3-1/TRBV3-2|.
TGTGCCAGCAGCCCACGCAGGGTCACCGGGGAGCTGTTTTTT
CASSPRRVTGELFF
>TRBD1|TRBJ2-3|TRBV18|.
TGTGCCAGCTCACCACTTGCGAGCGGACAGGGTGGTATTCCGAGCACAGATACGCAGTATTTT
CASSPLASGQGGIPSTDTQYF
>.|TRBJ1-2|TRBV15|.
TGTGCCACCAGCAGAGAGCCGCAGGGGATCGACACCTTC
CATSREPQGIDTF
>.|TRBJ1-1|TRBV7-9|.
TGTGCCAGCAGCTCCTGGCCCGCTAGGGGAATGGACACTGAAGCTTTCTTT
CASSSWPARGMDTEAFF
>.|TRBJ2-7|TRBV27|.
TGTGCCAGCAGTTTATCCAGCAGGGGTGGAGGAGAGCAGTACTTC
CASSLSSRGGGEQYF
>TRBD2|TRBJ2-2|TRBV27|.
TGTGCCAGCAGTTTTCGAGCGGGAGCCAGCGACACCGGGGAGCTGTTTTTT
CASSFRAGASDTGELFF
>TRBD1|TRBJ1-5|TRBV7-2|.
TGTGCCAGCAGCTTAGGGGGACAGGGGACCAATCAGCCCCAGCATTTT
CASSLGGQGTNQPQHF
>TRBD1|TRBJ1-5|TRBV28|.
TGTGCCAGCAGTTCGACAGGGGTTCAACAGCCCCAGCATTTT
CASSSTGVQQPQHF
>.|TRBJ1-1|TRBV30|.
TGTGCCTGGATCCGGTGGGGGGGGCTGTCGAACACTGAAGCTTTCTTT
CAWIRWGGLSNTEAFF
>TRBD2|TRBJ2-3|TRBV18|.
TGTGCCAGCTCGGGACTAGGAGATACGCAGTATTTT
CASSGLGDTQYF
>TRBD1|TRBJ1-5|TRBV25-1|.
TGTGCGTTTCCGGGACAGGGCCCTAGCAATCAGCCCCAGCATTTT
CAFPGQGPSNQPQHF
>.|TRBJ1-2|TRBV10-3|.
TGTGCCATCACGGGCGGGTCGGGCTATGGCTACACCTTC
CAITGGSGYGYTF
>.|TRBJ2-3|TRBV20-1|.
TGCAGTGCTAGTCCCGGGGGCACAGATACGCAGTATTTT
CSASPGGTDTQYF
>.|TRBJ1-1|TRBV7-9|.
TGTGCCAGCAGCTTATTCGAGGATCTAGAAGCTTTCTTT
CASSLFEDLEAFF
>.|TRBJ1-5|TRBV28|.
TGTGCCGTCAACAGCCTTTACAATCAGCCCCAGCATTTT
CAVNSLYNQPQHF
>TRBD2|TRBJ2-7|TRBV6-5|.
TGTGCCAGCAGTTACGCCTTTAGCCTAGCGGGATACGAGCAGTACTTC
CASSYAFSLAGYEQYF
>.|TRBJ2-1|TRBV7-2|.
TGTGCCAGCAGCTTAGGGGGGGGCGCGGCGTCCTACAATGAGCAGTTCTTC
CASSLGGGAASYNEQFF
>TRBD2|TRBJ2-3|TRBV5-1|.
TGCGCCAGCAGCTTGCCAGGGACTAGCGGCACAGATACGCAGTATTTT
CASSLPGTSGTDTQYF
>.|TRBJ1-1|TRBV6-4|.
TGTGCCAGCAGTGACGCGGGGGACACTGAAGCTTTCTTT
CASSDAGDTEAFF
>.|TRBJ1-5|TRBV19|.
TGTGCCAGTAGTCCCGGGTGGAATCAGCCCCAGCATTTT
CASSPGWNQPQHF
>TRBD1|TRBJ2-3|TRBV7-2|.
TGTGCCAGCAGCTTGGGGACAGGGCACACAGATACGCAGTATTTT
CASSLGTGHTDTQYF
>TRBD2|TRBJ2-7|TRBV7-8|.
TGTGCCAGCAGCGCGACTAGCGGGAGTTTCTACGAGCAGTACTTC
CASSATSGSFYEQYF
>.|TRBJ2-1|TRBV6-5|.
TGTGCCAGCATAGGGGGGGGGTACAATGAGCAGTTCTTC
CASIGGGYNEQFF
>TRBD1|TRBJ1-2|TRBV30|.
TGTGCCGGGGGGAGGACAGGGGAACATGGCTACACCTTC
CAGGRTGEHGYTF
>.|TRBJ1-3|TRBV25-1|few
TGTGCCAGCAGTGATCCGACTCGACAGGATGGCTCGGGAAACACCATATATTTT
CASSDPTRQDGSGNTIYF